The rows below give T cell receptor beta chains drawn from one sample of a study of response to subunit inactivated influenza vaccine. TCRdb analysed the RT-PCR reads with MiXCR anew, one entry per CDR3 protein. The table has 630,000 or so distinct CDR3 sequences, about 15% seen once. The starting material was PBMCs from blood, obtained roughly 12 days after vaccination. These receptors came from a middle-aged man who received an inactivated influenza vaccine. Both conserved end residues are part of each CDR3. The D gene is left open where the match is weak. Clone size is not always given. Where it is, it says once, few, many or a class for expanded clones.

size,D,V,J,DNA,CDR3
few,.,TRBV20-1,TRBJ1-1,TGCAGTGCTATAGGCCAGGGCGGTGGAACTGAAGCTTTCTTT,CSAIGQGGGTEAFF
few,TRBD2,TRBV29-1,TRBJ2-1,TGCAGCGTGGAGGGGACTAGCGGGCCATACAATGAGCAGTTCTTC,CSVEGTSGPYNEQFF
.,.,TRBV20-1,TRBJ2-7,TGCAGTGCTATTATGACAGCCCATTCCTACGAGCAGTACTTC,CSAIMTAHSYEQYF
few,.,TRBV4-3,TRBJ1-5,TGCGCCAGCAGCCAAGACAGGGTGAATCAGCCCCAGCATTTT,CASSQDRVNQPQHF
.,TRBD1,TRBV11-2,TRBJ1-2,TGTGCCAGCAGCCCTGGGACAGGGTTTGTGTCGTATGGCTACACCTTC,CASSPGTGFVSYGYTF
few,TRBD1,TRBV12-3/TRBV12-4,TRBJ1-1,TGTGCCAGCAGTTTAACAGGGGAAGGGGAAGCTTTCTTT,CASSLTGEGEAFF
.,.,TRBV24-1,TRBJ2-7,TGTGCCACCAGTGCGTTAGGATACGAGCAGTACTTC,CATSALGYEQYF
few,.,TRBV7-9,TRBJ1-2,TGTGCCAGCGTAAGTCCGGTAAACTATGGCTACACCTTC,CASVSPVNYGYTF
few,TRBD2,TRBV12-3/TRBV12-4,TRBJ2-5,TGTGCCAGCAGGGCTAGCGGGGGGGCCGTGGAGACCCAGTACTTC,CASRASGGAVETQYF
few,TRBD2,TRBV7-9,TRBJ2-2,TGTGCCGGCAGCTTAGGCGGGGGGGCCGCGAACACCGGGGAGCTGTTTTTT,CAGSLGGGAANTGELFF
.,TRBD1,TRBV7-9,TRBJ2-3,TGTGCCAGCAGCCATAACCGGGACAGGGGAACAGATACGCAGTATTTT,CASSHNRDRGTDTQYF
.,TRBD2,TRBV9,TRBJ2-1,TGTGCCAGCAGCGCCAGACTAGCGGGAGGGTCCAGCTCCTACAATGAGCAGTTCTTC,CASSARLAGGSSSYNEQFF
.,TRBD2,TRBV5-1,TRBJ2-1,TGCGCCAGCAGCTTGGCCGGGACTAGCGGGAATTACAATGAGCAGTTCTTC,CASSLAGTSGNYNEQFF
.,TRBD2,TRBV7-2,TRBJ2-3,TGTGCCAGCAGCTCTCGACTAGCGGGGCGGCAAGATACGCAGTATTTT,CASSSRLAGRQDTQYF
few,.,TRBV4-1,TRBJ1-2,TGCGCCAGCAGCCAAGACCTACATGGCGCCTATGGCTACACCTTC,CASSQDLHGAYGYTF
few,.,TRBV7-2,TRBJ1-1,TGTGCCAGCAGCCCCGGGGGTCAGGGGTTGGCGACTGAAGCTTTCTTT,CASSPGGQGLATEAFF
.,TRBD2,TRBV7-9,TRBJ2-2,TGTGCCAGCAGAGCGGGACTAGCGGCGACCGGGGAGCTGTTTTTT,CASRAGLAATGELFF
few,.,TRBV12-3/TRBV12-4,TRBJ1-1,TGTGCCAGCACCCCGTCAATCAGAGGGCTGAACACTGAAGCTTTCTTT,CASTPSIRGLNTEAFF
.,TRBD2,TRBV5-6,TRBJ2-3,TGTGCCAGCAGCGATAGCGGGGGGGCTAATACGCAGTATTTT,CASSDSGGANTQYF
.,TRBD1,TRBV6-2/TRBV6-3,TRBJ1-2,TGTGCCAGCAGTCCCTATACAGGGGTCTATGGCTACACCTTC,CASSPYTGVYGYTF
few,TRBD1,TRBV25-1,TRBJ1-1,TGTGCCAGCAGTGAAAGCCGGACAGGGGGTACTGAAGCTTTCTTT,CASSESRTGGTEAFF
.,.,TRBV19,TRBJ2-7,TGTGCCAGTAGTGTCACGGGGAGGGGGCGAAACGAGCAGTACTTC,CASSVTGRGRNEQYF
.,.,TRBV12-3/TRBV12-4,TRBJ1-1,TGTGCCAGCAGGAGACAGAACACTGAAGCTTTCTTT,CASRRQNTEAFF
.,.,TRBV28,TRBJ1-5,TGTGCCAGCAGTTCCCCAGGATCTGGCAATCAGCCCCAGCATTTT,CASSSPGSGNQPQHF
.,.,TRBV20-1,TRBJ2-4,TGCAGTGCTAGGTTCCCCCAAGGACTAGCCAAAAACATTCAGTACTTC,CSARFPQGLAKNIQYF
few,.,TRBV20-1,TRBJ2-1,TGCAGTGCTAGTATCGCGGGGACGAGCTCCTACAATGAGCAGTTCTTC,CSASIAGTSSYNEQFF
.,TRBD2,TRBV20-1,TRBJ2-3,TGCAGTGCTCCCTACCTAGCGGGAGGGGATACGCAGTATTTT,CSAPYLAGGDTQYF
.,.,TRBV4-3,TRBJ2-1,TGCGCCAGCAGCCAAGAGTTCACGGCCTCCTACAATGAGCAGTTCTTC,CASSQEFTASYNEQFF
.,.,TRBV4-3,TRBJ2-6,TGCGCCAGCAGCCAAGAAAGTGGCGGGGGACAGTCTGGGGCCAACGTCCTGACTTTC,CASSQESGGGQSGANVLTF